This is a list of T cell receptor beta chains from one sample in a study of cytomegalovirus exposure and HLA in healthy donors. Method: immunoSEQ multiplex PCR; TCRdb's copy keeps in-frame clones and lacks some. The sample lists about 120,000 clones, roughly 10% occurring once. Material for sequencing was PBMCs. These receptors all stem from a woman younger than 30 in good health and CMV-seropositive. Both conserved end residues are part of each CDR3. Some rows have no size entry. The others give once, few or many, or a class for an expanded clone.

NA	TRBV2	TRBJ1-5	CASEEGAGQPQHF
few	TRBV10-3	TRBJ1-1	CAISKYGDRQMNTEAFF
NA	TRBV29-1	TRBJ1-5	CSVRTGGYGEPQHF
NA	TRBV11-3	TRBJ1-1	CASSGQGAGTEAFF
few	TRBV6-1	TRBJ2-7	CASSVLVYGTGSSEQYF
few	TRBV7-6	TRBJ2-2	CASSLSPGEINTGELFF
few	TRBV19	TRBJ1-5	CASTQTVYSNQPQHF
few	TRBV15	TRBJ2-2	CATSPQSPGELFF
NA	TRBV7-2	TRBJ2-5	CASSPGENLRETQYF
NA	TRBV6-5	TRBJ1-4	CASNGQNEKLFF
few	TRBV19	TRBJ2-1	CASSIGGAGEQFF
few	TRBV7-9	TRBJ1-1	CASSLQKNTEAFF
NA	TRBV6-5	TRBJ2-7	CASSFSGGSYEQYF
few	TRBV2	TRBJ2-5	CASKGEAVETQYF
few	TRBV5-4	TRBJ1-2	CASSFQGFKGYTF
few	TRBV2	TRBJ2-1	CASSEIADNEQFF
NA	TRBV19	TRBJ1-1	CASSTQGQGMNTEAFF
NA	TRBV19	TRBJ1-5	CASSSTGGNQPQHF
NA	TRBV11-3	TRBJ2-5	CASSSTHSGSLSGETQYF
NA	TRBV11-3	TRBJ2-5	CASRHADTSVRDQYF
NA	TRBV11-2	TRBJ1-1	CASSWTGQGANTEAFF
few	TRBV19	TRBJ2-5	CASTGTSGSRETQYF
few	TRBV28	TRBJ1-1	CASSLGGKHSTEAFF
few	TRBV27	TRBJ2-7	CASSPPRRGEQYF
few	TRBV6-5	TRBJ2-4	CASSYTLQGRENIQYF
few	TRBV6-1	TRBJ1-3	CASSEFGDGNTIYF
few	TRBV28	TRBJ1-5	CASSPRTGGMGNQPQHF
NA	TRBV28	TRBJ2-5	CASSSSVRGQETQYF
few	TRBV7-3	TRBJ2-6	CASSLTHLSGANVLTF
few	TRBV29-1	TRBJ2-1	CSDFIAGAFNNEQFF
NA	TRBV14	TRBJ2-1	CASSQVPYKQFF
NA	TRBV6-6	TRBJ2-5	CAVSVQETQYF